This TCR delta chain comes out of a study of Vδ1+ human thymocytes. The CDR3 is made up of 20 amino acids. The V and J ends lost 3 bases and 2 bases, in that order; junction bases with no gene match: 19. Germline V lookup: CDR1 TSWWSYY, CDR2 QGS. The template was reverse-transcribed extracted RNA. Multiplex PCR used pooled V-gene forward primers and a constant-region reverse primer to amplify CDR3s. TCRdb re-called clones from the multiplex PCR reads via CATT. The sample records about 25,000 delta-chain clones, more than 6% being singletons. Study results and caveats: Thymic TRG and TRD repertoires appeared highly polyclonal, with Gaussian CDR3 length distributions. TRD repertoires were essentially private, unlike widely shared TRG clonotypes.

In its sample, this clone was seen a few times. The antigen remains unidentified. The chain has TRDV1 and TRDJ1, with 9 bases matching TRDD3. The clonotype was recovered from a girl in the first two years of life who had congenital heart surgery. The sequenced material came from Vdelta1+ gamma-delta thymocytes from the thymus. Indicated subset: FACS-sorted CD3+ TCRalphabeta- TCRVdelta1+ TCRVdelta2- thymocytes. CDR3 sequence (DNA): TGTGCTCTTGGGGATCCTTCCGCACTGGGGGACACGGCTTGGACCGATAAACTCATCTTT. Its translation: CALGDPSALGDTAWTDKLIF.